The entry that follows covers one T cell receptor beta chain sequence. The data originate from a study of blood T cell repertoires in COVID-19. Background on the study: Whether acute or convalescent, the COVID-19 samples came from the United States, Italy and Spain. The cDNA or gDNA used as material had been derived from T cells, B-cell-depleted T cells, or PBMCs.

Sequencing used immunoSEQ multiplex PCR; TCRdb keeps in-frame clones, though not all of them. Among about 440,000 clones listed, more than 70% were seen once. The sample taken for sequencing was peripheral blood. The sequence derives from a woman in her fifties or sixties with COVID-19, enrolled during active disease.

In DNA form, the CDR3 reads TGTGCCACCTCAATGGGACTCCTAAACACCGGGGAGCTGTTTTTT. Translated, it gives CATSMGLLNTGELFF. The chain joins TRBV5-8 to TRBJ2-2; D is possibly TRBD2 (6 bases). The ends were cut back, 9 bases at V and 2 bases at J, with 17 bases in the middle. The germline V gene encodes CDR1 SGHTS and CDR2 YDEGEE. This CDR3 spans 15 amino acids.